One and the same sample provided the 24 T cell receptor beta chains below, sequenced in a study of blood T cell repertoires in COVID-19 (TCRdb year 2020). Libraries came from the immunoSEQ multiplex PCR assay. Sourced from immuneACCESS, this table was stored by TCRdb with only in-frame sequences that have V and J called. A share of the clones is absent; for the studies checked, an unresolved V gene accounts for under half, and the remainder has no known explanation. The sample yields about 53,000 clones; roughly four fifths were counted once. Of the sample, about 2.7% falls within the top ten clones. The sample was peripheral blood. The receptors here all came from a woman aged 60-75 years with acute or convalescent COVID-19.

The rearrangement links TRBV11-1 to TRBJ2-3; 11 bases are a match to TRBD2. The ends lost 6 bases at V and 6 bases at J; junction bases unmatched: 11. Germline loops: CDR1 SGHAT, CDR2 FQDESV (reference sequence). This CDR3 has 16 amino acids. The CDR3 reads CASSPSDSGGADTQYF. The CDR3, as DNA: TGTGCCAGCAGTCCTTCTGATAGCGGGGGGGCCGATACGCAGTATTTT.

This clone was detected only a few times. The chain employs TRBV12-3 or TRBV12-4 and TRBJ1-1; D uncertain. This CDR3 is built from 13 residues. Trimming removed 0 bases from V and 1 base from J, with 3 bases in between. The CDR3 DNA is TGTGCCAGCAGTTTAGCGCGGAACACTGAAGCTTTCTTT. Encoded protein: CASSLARNTEAFF.

The chain is built from TRBV2 and TRBJ1-5; the match to TRBD1 covers 10 bases. V lost 6 bases and J lost 6; bases outside the gene matches: 8. There are 15 residues in the CDR3. Looked up from germline, CDR1 is SNHLY and CDR2 is FYNNEI. The CDR3 spells CASRTGTGVGQPQHF. The DNA of the CDR3 is TGTGCCAGCAGAACCGGGACAGGGGTTGGTCAGCCCCAGCATTTT.

The chain recombines TRBV19 with TRBJ1-3; D remains ambiguous. The germline V and J ends were trimmed by 3 bases and 0 bases, with 6 bases remaining between them. The CDR3 consists of 14 residues. Germline values: CDR1 LNHDA, CDR2 SQIVND (reference sequence). CDR3 sequence: CASSITSSGNTIYF. The CDR3 nucleotides are TGTGCCAGTAGTATTACAAGCTCTGGAAACACCATATATTTT.

The chain joins TRBV18 to TRBJ2-7, with 7 bases that match TRBD1. The CDR3 has 12 amino acids. The germline CDR1 and CDR2 sequences are KGHSH and LQKENI. The V segment lost 4 bases and the J segment 5 bases; nucleotides outside the gene matches: 2. Here the CDR3 reads CASSRQGNEQYF. The CDR3 bases are TGTGCCAGCTCACGACAGGGCAACGAGCAGTACTTC.

This clone is a singleton in its sample. This rearrangement joins TRBV5-4 to TRBJ2-4, with D perhaps TRBD1 (6 bases). The germline V gene encodes CDR1 SGHNT and CDR2 YYREEE (reference sequence). The CDR3 extends over 16 amino acids. V was cut by 3 bases and J by 0 bases, with 13 bases left in between. This chain's CDR3 is CASSYGTLLAKNIQYF. The CDR3 bases are TGTGCCAGCAGCTATGGGACACTATTAGCCAAAAACATTCAGTACTTC.

The J gene is TRBJ2-1, the V gene TRBV5-4, with a weak D call TRBD2 (7 bases). There are 20 residues in the CDR3. Germline-derived CDR1 and CDR2 are SGHNT and YYREEE (reference sequence). V lost 5 bases and J 10 bases, leaving 37 bases between the germline ends. The CDR3 protein is CASSLKDRTSAGRGGLEQFF. The CDR3 nucleotides read TGTGCCAGCAGTCTCAAAGACAGGACCTCAGCGGGACGCGGTGGGTTGGAGCAGTTCTTC.

The sample holds a few counts of this clone. The V gene is TRBV7-9, the J gene TRBJ2-1; 8 nucleotides match TRBD2. The V and J ends lost 2 bases and 7 bases, in that order; junction bases with no gene match: 7. Germline V gene data show CDR1 as SEHNR and CDR2 as FQNEAQ (reference sequence). The CDR3 length is 15 residues. Written as DNA, the CDR3 is TGTGCCAGCAGCTTAACATCGGGAGGGGTAAATGAGCAGTTCTTC. Encoded protein: CASSLTSGGVNEQFF.

The chain links TRBV7-2 to TRBJ1-1; possible D gene TRBD1, 6 bases. CDR3 length: 14 amino acids. The V and J ends lost 1 base and 0 bases respectively, with 6 bases between them. Germline CDR1 SGHTA, CDR2 FQGNSA. CDR3: CASSLGTVNTEAFF. CDR3 sequence (DNA): TGTGCCAGCAGCTTAGGGACAGTGAACACTGAAGCTTTCTTT. The whole variable domain, filled in from reference TRBV7-2 and TRBJ1-1, reads GAGVSQSPSNKVTEKGKDVELRCDPISGHTALYWYRQSLGQGLEFLIYFQGNSAPDKSGLPSDRFSAERTGGSVSTLTIQRTQQEDSAVYLCASSLGTVNTEAFFGQGTRLTVV.

The chain links TRBV6-5 to TRBJ1-2; 9 bases are shared with TRBD1. Germline V gives CDR1 MNHEY, CDR2 SVGAGI. The V gene end was trimmed by 6 bases and the J gene end by 2 bases; junction bases not matched to a gene: 4. The CDR3 is 14 amino acids. The CDR3 sequence: CASRTGGANYGYTF. In DNA, the CDR3 is TGTGCCAGCAGAACAGGGGGCGCAAACTATGGCTACACCTTC.

Written as DNA, the CDR3 is TGTGCCAGCAGTAGGAGACAGGTTCTCGCCGAGCAGTACTTC. Translated: CASSRRQVLAEQYF. The chain joins TRBV6-5 to TRBJ2-7; D perhaps matches TRBD1 (6 bases). Trimming took off 5 bases at V and 6 bases at J, with 17 bases between the two ends. The CDR3 consists of 14 residues. Germline V gene data show CDR1 as MNHEY and CDR2 as SVGAGI.

V usage is TRBV5-4 and J usage is TRBJ1-1; a weak D match, TRBD1 (5 bases). This CDR3 comprises 15 residues. The ends were cut back, 4 bases at V and 0 bases at J, with 13 bases in the middle. CDR1 is SGHNT, CDR2 YYREEE, per germline (reference sequence). The CDR3 region is CASSPGTGMNTEAFF. CDR3 nucleotides: TGTGCCAGCAGCCCCGGAACAGGAATGAACACTGAAGCTTTCTTT.

The chain carries TRBV7-2 and TRBJ2-6; D not resolved. Germline V CDR1 and CDR2: SGHTA, FQGNSA. The germline V and J ends were trimmed by 3 bases and 2 bases, with 8 bases remaining between them. The CDR3 is 15 amino acids. The DNA of the CDR3 is TGTGCCAGCAGCTTTAGTGGAGCTGGGGCCAACGTCCTGACTTTC. Translated: CASSFSGAGANVLTF.

Note on this clone: The same CDR3 is also encoded by other DNA sequences in this sample. The V gene is TRBV6-5, the J gene TRBJ1-2; D remains unclear. Per germline, CDR1 MNHEY and CDR2 SVGAGI. V was cut by 4 bases and J by 2 bases, with 8 bases left in between. The CDR3 covers 13 residues. CDR3 amino acids: CASSLDGNYGYTF. The DNA for the CDR3 is TGTGCCAGCAGTTTAGACGGGAACTATGGCTACACCTTC.

This sequence joins TRBV5-5 and TRBJ2-2, with 8 bases identical to TRBD2. The junction had 6 bases not matched to a gene; V was cut back by 4 bases and J by 4 bases. In germline, CDR1 is SGHKS, CDR2 YYEKEE (reference sequence). The CDR3 covers 15 residues. The CDR3 sequence is CASSVSSGGTGELFF. The CDR3 region has the DNA TGTGCCAGCAGCGTCTCAAGCGGGGGCACCGGGGAGCTGTTTTTT.

The chain has TRBV3-1 (or the pseudogene TRBV3-2) and TRBJ2-7, with 9 bases matching TRBD2. Trimming cost V 1 base and J 7 bases; bases outside gene matches: 17. Looked up from germline, CDR1 is LGHDT and CDR2 is YNNKEL (reference sequence). The CDR3 loop spans 18 amino acids. The CDR3 spells CASSQVLAGTQRIREQYF. CDR3 sequence (DNA): TGTGCCAGCAGCCAAGTTCTAGCGGGGACTCAAAGGATTCGGGAGCAGTACTTC.

The chain links TRBV5-4 to TRBJ1-3; no clear D. CDR1 is SGHNT, CDR2 YYREEE, per germline (reference sequence). The ends were cut back, 2 bases at V and 0 bases at J, with 6 bases in the middle. This CDR3 comprises 14 residues. Here the CDR3 DNA reads TGTGCCAGCAGCTTACTTGACTCTGGAAACACCATATATTTT. This translates into CASSLLDSGNTIYF.

This chain connects TRBV19 to TRBJ2-4; possibly TRBD2 for D (6 bases). The CDR3 totals 14 residues. The ends were cut back, 3 bases at V and 2 bases at J, with 8 bases in the middle. CDR1 LNHDA and CDR2 SQIVND come from the germline V gene (reference sequence). CDR3 amino acids: CASSMRGTKNIQYF. CDR3 in DNA: TGTGCCAGTAGTATGCGGGGAACCAAAAACATTCAGTACTTC. The entire variable domain, with the rest obtained from reference TRBV19 and TRBJ2-4, is as follows: DGGITQSPKYLFRKEGQNVTLSCEQNLNHDAMYWYRQDPGQGLRLIYYSQIVNDFQKGDIAEGYSVSREKKESFPLTVTSAQKNPTAFYLCASSMRGTKNIQYFGAGTRLSVL.

The V and J genes are TRBV5-1 and TRBJ1-6, with 7 bases aligning to TRBD1. From germline, CDR1 is SGHRS and CDR2 YFSETQ. CDR3 length: 15 amino acids. V dropped 5 bases and J dropped 6; count of bases not matched to a gene: 8. CDR3 loop: CASSWDSLPNSPLHF. CDR3 in DNA: TGCGCCAGCAGTTGGGACAGCCTGCCTAATTCACCCCTCCACTTT.

The J gene is TRBJ1-6, the V gene TRBV28, with D perhaps matching TRBD1 (5 bases). Germline lookup yields CDR1 MDHEN and CDR2 SYDVKM. The CDR3 sequence is 13 residues long. Trimming pared 7 bases from V and 7 bases from J, leaving 11 bases between. The DNA of the CDR3 is TGTGCCAGCACCCTATCAGGGAATTCACCCCTCCACTTT. Translating it yields CASTLSGNSPLHF.

The V call is TRBV9, the J call TRBJ1-2, with 10 bases identical to TRBD1. The CDR3 covers 17 residues. J was trimmed by 2 bases and V by 4 bases; bases with no gene match: 11. Germline V lookup: CDR1 SGDLS, CDR2 YYNGEE. CDR3 sequence reads: CASSKAGGQGWNYGYTF. CDR3 DNA: TGTGCCAGCAGCAAAGCCGGGGGACAGGGGTGGAACTATGGCTACACCTTC.

The rearrangement links TRBV28 to TRBJ1-1, with D hard to call. The V end was cut by 3 bases, the J end by 2 bases, with 4 bases between. The germline V gene encodes CDR1 MDHEN and CDR2 SYDVKM. The CDR3 covers 12 residues. CDR3 nucleotides: TGTGCCAGCAGTTTGCTAAACACTGAAGCTTTCTTT. It yields the protein CASSLLNTEAFF.

The chain carries TRBV25-1 and TRBJ2-1; D possibly corresponds to TRBD2 (5 bases). This CDR3 spans 14 amino acids. V shed 4 bases and J shed 4 bases, with 11 bases lying between them. Germline CDR1 reads MGHDK; CDR2 reads SYGVNS. The chain's CDR3 is CASSGFTSYNEQFF. CDR3 nucleotides: TGTGCCAGCAGTGGTTTCACTAGTTACAATGAGCAGTTCTTC.

V gene TRBV27 combines with J gene TRBJ1-1; D not resolved. From germline, CDR1 is MNHEY and CDR2 SMNVEV (reference sequence). The CDR3 length is 14 residues. Trimming took 5 bases from V and 0 from J, leaving 10 bases between them. The CDR3 protein is CASSPLAMNTEAFF. CDR3 in DNA: TGTGCCAGCAGTCCCCTAGCTATGAACACTGAAGCTTTCTTT.